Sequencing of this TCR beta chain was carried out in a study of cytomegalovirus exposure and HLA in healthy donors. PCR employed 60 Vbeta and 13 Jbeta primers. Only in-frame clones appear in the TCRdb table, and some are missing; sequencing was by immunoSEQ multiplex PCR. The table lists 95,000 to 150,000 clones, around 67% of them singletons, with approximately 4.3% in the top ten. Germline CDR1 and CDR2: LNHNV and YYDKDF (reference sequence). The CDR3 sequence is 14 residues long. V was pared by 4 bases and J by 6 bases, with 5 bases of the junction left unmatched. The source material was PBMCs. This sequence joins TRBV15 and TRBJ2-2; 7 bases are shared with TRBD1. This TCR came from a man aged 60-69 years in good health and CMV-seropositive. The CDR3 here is CATSINRGPGELFF. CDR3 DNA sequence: TGTGCCACCAGCATCAACAGGGGTCCCGGGGAGCTGTTTTTT.